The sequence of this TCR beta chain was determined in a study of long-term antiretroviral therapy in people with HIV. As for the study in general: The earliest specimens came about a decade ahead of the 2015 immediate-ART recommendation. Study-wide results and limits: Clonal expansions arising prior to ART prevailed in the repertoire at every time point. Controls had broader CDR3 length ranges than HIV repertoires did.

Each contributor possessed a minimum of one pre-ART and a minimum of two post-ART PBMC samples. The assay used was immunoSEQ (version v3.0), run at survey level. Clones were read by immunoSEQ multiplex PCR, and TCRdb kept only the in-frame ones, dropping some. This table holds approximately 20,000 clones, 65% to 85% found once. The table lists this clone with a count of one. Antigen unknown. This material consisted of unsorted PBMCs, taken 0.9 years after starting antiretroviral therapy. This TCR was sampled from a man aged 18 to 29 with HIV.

CDR3 DNA: TGTGCCAGTAGTATCTGGACAGGGGGCTTTGTCAATCAGCCCCAGCATTTT. It is translated as CASSIWTGGFVNQPQHF. The chain uses TRBV19 and TRBJ1-5; 11 nucleotides line up with TRBD1. Trimming cost V 3 bases and J 3 bases; bases outside gene matches: 7. The CDR3 runs 17 residues. CDR1 is LNHDA and CDR2 is SQIVND in the germline V gene (reference sequence).